This TCR beta chain came from a study of T cell repertoires in ileal Crohn's disease. The assay was immunoSEQ multiplex PCR, and TCRdb's table has in-frame clones only and misses some. The table includes tens of thousands of clones, 80% to 90% detected once. Trimming shortened V by 4 bases and J by 5 bases, and 20 bases separated the two germline ends. There are 16 residues in the CDR3. Germline CDR1 ENHRY, CDR2 SYGVKD. Only one count was recorded for this clone. V and J are TRBV10-3 and TRBJ2-5, with D maybe TRBD2 (7 bases). Input material: ileal tissue. The sequence was collected from an adult with Crohn's disease. This CDR3 reads CAISGRGRGGSETQYF. The CDR3 coding sequence is TGTGCCATCAGTGGCAGGGGCAGGGGAGGGTCGGAGACCCAGTACTTC.